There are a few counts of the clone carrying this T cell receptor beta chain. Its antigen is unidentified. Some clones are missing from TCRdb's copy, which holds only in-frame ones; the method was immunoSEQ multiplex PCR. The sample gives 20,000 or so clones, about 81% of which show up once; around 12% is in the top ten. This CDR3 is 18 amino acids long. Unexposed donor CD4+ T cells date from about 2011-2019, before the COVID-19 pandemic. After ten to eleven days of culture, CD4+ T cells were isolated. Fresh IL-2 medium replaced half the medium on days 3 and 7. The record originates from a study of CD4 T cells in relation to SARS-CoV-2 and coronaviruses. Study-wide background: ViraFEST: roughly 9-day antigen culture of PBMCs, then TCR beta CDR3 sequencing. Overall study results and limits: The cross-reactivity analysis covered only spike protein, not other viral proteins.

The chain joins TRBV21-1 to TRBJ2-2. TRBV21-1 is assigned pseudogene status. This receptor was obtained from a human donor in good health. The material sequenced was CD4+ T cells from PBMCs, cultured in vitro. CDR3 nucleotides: TGTGCCAGCAGCAAACCACAAGCACGGGGCTCGGCCACCGGGGAGCTGTTTTTT. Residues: CASSKPQARGSATGELFF.